The clone carrying this T cell receptor (beta chain) is a singleton in its sample. These data come from a study of CD8 T cells in Susac syndrome. CDR1 is SNHLY, CDR2 FYNNEI, per germline. Unmatched junction bases numbered 4, after V lost 0 bases and J lost 1 base. The CDR3 contains 16 residues. RNA, at about 0.45 to 1 ug, was reverse transcribed with random hexamers. immunoSEQ multiplex PCR amplified TCR beta CDR3 across 54 Vbeta, 13 Jbeta. TCRdb re-called the immunoSEQ multiplex PCR reads through MiXCR, storing one row per CDR3 protein. The sample includes 70,000 to 100,000 distinct CDR3 sequences, roughly 93% seen only once; the top ten take about 0.32%.

This receptor was identified in a human donor in good health. This chain links TRBV2 with TRBJ1-1; 8 bases align to TRBD1. Sequencing was carried out using CD8+ T cells from PBMCs. CDR3 residues: CASSEAATGANTEAFF. The CDR3 DNA sequence: TGTGCCAGCAGTGAAGCGGCGACAGGGGCGAACACTGAAGCTTTCTTT.